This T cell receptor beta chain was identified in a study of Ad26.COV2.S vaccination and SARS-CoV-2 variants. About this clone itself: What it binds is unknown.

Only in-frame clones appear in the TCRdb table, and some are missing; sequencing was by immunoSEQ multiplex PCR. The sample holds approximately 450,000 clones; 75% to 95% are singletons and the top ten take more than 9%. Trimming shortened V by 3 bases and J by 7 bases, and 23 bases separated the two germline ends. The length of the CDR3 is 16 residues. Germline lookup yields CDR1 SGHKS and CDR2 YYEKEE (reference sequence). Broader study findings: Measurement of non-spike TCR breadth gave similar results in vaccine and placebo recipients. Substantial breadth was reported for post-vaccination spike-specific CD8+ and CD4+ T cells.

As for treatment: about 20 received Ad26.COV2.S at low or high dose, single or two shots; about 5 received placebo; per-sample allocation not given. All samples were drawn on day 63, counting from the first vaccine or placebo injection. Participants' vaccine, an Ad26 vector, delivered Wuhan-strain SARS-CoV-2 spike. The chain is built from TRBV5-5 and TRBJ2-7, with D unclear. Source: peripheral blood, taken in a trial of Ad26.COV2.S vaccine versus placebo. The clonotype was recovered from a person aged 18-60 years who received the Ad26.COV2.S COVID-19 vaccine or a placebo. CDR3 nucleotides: TGTGCCAGCAGCTCGAATTGGGGTCCAAGGGTCTGGGAGCAGTACTTC. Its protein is CASSSNWGPRVWEQYF.